The 17 T cell receptor beta chains reported below all come from one sample, sequenced in a study of CD8 T cells in ankylosing spondylitis. Study-wide results and caveats: Blood from ankylosing spondylitis patients appeared to carry a characteristic roughly 8-variant TCR beta motif.

These receptors have no known antigen. Using its own MiXCR run on the 5' RACE reads, TCRdb lists one record per CDR3 protein. The table lists about 390,000 distinct CDR3 sequences, around 22% of them singletons. The sequencing sample was made of blood, either unsorted or a sorted T cell fraction (not recorded which). The receptors shown here come from a male donor with ankylosing spondylitis.

With respect to this clonotype: A read error may produce the germline difference seen at one junction end. The chain carries TRBV5-1 and TRBJ1-1; D not certain. CDR1 is SGHRS, CDR2 YFSETQ, per germline. The CDR3 runs to 14 residues. For the CDR3, the DNA is TGCGCCAGCAGCTTGATCACAGAGAACTCTGAAGCTTTCTTT. As protein: CASSLITENSEAFF.

The chain combines TRBV9 with TRBJ1-2; D is possibly TRBD1 (5 bases). V shed 0 bases and J shed 5 bases, with 11 bases lying between them. This CDR3 has 14 residues. Germline V CDR1 and CDR2: SGDLS, YYNGEE. The CDR3 is CASSVAPDSYGYTF. The CDR3 DNA reads as TGTGCCAGCAGCGTAGCTCCCGACAGTTATGGCTACACCTTC.

The gene calls are TRBV6-5 and TRBJ2-3, with TRBD2 matching over 14 bases. This CDR3 is 16 amino acids long. Germline V gene data show CDR1 as MNHEY and CDR2 as SVGAGI. The V segment lost 2 bases and the J segment 11 bases; nucleotides outside the gene matches: 9. CDR3 protein: CASSYPGLAGDIKQYF. The CDR3 nucleotides are TGTGCCAGCAGTTACCCGGGACTAGCGGGAGACATCAAGCAGTATTTT.

This clonotype showed up just a few times. The J gene is TRBJ2-7, the V gene TRBV7-9; D might be TRBD1 (5 bases). Per germline, CDR1 SEHNR and CDR2 FQNEAQ (reference sequence). The CDR3 is 13 amino acids. V dropped 1 base and J dropped 7 bases, with 11 bases sitting between them. The CDR3 sequence is CASSLDLGLEQYF. In DNA form, the CDR3 reads TGTGCCAGCAGCTTAGATTTGGGGCTTGAGCAGTACTTC.

The genes are TRBV5-1 and TRBJ2-7, with 10 bases that match TRBD2. CDR1 and CDR2 from the germline V gene are SGHRS and YFSETQ. This CDR3 is built from 14 residues. The junction had 5 bases not matched to a gene; V was cut back by 4 bases and J by 4 bases. In DNA form, the CDR3 reads TGCGCCAGCAGCCCTCGGACTAGCGGTTACGAGCAGTACTTC. Protein sequence: CASSPRTSGYEQYF.

This clonotype was observed a handful of times. The J gene is TRBJ2-1, the V gene TRBV4-2; weak D call: TRBD2 (6 bases). Trimming stripped 7 bases from V and 0 bases from J, with 13 bases between. CDR1 is LGHNA and CDR2 is YNFKEQ in the germline V gene. The CDR3 loop spans 15 amino acids. The CDR3 sequence is CASMSGRSSYNEQFF. DNA of the CDR3: TGTGCCAGCATGTCAGGGAGGAGCTCCTACAATGAGCAGTTCTTC.

This sequence joins TRBV20-1 and TRBJ2-1; D remains ambiguous. In germline, CDR1 is DFQATT, CDR2 SNEGSKA (reference sequence). V lost 1 base and J lost 7, with 5 bases in between. There are 11 residues in the CDR3. CDR3 sequence reads: CSARAFNEQFF. The CDR3 DNA reads TGCAGTGCTAGAGCCTTTAATGAGCAGTTCTTC.

This sequence joins TRBV20-1 and TRBJ2-5; 7 bases agree with TRBD2. From germline, CDR1 is DFQATT and CDR2 SNEGSKA (reference sequence). V trimming: 5 bases; J trimming: 0 bases; junction bases outside the gene matches: 6. The CDR3 covers 14 residues. CDR3 coding DNA: TGCAGTGCTCCAAGCGGGGCCTACCAAGAGACCCAGTACTTC. Protein product: CSAPSGAYQETQYF.

The gene calls are TRBV11-3 and TRBJ2-7, with D maybe TRBD2 (5 bases). Trimming took 4 bases from V and 1 from J, leaving 17 bases between them. The CDR3 length is 16 residues. The germline CDR1 and CDR2 sequences are SGHNT and YENEEA. In nucleotides, the CDR3 is TGTGCCAGCAGCTCTAGGTGGGAGAGGAGGTCCTACGAGCAGTACTTC. Translation: CASSSRWERRSYEQYF.

V usage is TRBV5-1 and J usage is TRBJ2-1, with D unresolved. Trimming left V 1 base short and J 1 base short, with 12 bases between. CDR3 length: 16 residues. CDR1 is SGHRS, CDR2 YFSETQ, per germline. CDR3 region: CASSLYETDSYNEQFF. CDR3 DNA: TGCGCCAGCAGCTTGTATGAAACAGATTCCTACAATGAGCAGTTCTTC.

The chain combines TRBV18 with TRBJ2-1; no clear D gene. CDR1 is KGHSH and CDR2 is LQKENI in the germline V gene. The CDR3 length is 16 residues. V was shortened by 3 bases and J by 0 bases, with 12 bases between the two germline ends. CDR3 DNA: TGTGCCAGCTCACCGTGGATTCCGAGCTCCTACAATGAGCAGTTCTTC. It specifies CASSPWIPSSYNEQFF.

This clonotype was seen more than once but under ten times. This chain links TRBV29-1 with TRBJ1-1, with 7 bases lining up with TRBD1. Germline values: CDR1 SQVTM, CDR2 ANQGSEA. There are 15 residues in the CDR3. The V gene end was trimmed by 4 bases and the J gene end by 3 bases; junction bases not matched to a gene: 11. For the CDR3, the DNA is TGCAGCGTTGCGGGTCTGACAGGGAGGGACACTGAAGCTTTCTTT. It codes for CSVAGLTGRDTEAFF.

The genes are TRBV14 and TRBJ2-3; a weak D match, TRBD1 (6 bases). CDR1 and CDR2 from the germline V gene are SGHDN and FVKESK. The CDR3 consists of 16 residues. Trimming stripped 0 bases from V and 0 bases from J, with 10 bases between. The CDR3 DNA follows: TGTGCCAGCAGCCAAGATGGGGGCACTAGCACAGATACGCAGTATTTT. It codes for CASSQDGGTSTDTQYF.

This clonotype was seen only a few times. The V and J genes are TRBV20-1 and TRBJ2-1; TRBD1 or TRBD2 may be the D gene (7 bases each). The V end was cut by 6 bases, the J end by 8 bases, with 20 bases between. The V gene's germline CDR1 is DFQATT and CDR2 SNEGSKA (reference sequence). The CDR3 length is 14 residues. CDR3 DNA: TGCAGTGCCCCCAGGGGGGAGGGCCGGGATGAGCAGTTCTTC. Its protein is CSAPRGEGRDEQFF.

This clonotype was counted between two and nine times. The chain couples TRBV19 to TRBJ2-3, with D possibly matching TRBD2 (6 bases). Trimming left V 5 bases short and J 10 bases short, with 22 bases between. Per the germline V gene, CDR1 is LNHDA and CDR2 is SQIVND (reference sequence). The CDR3 loop spans 15 amino acids. CDR3 protein: CASSSGRDSSIAQYF. The CDR3, as DNA: TGTGCCAGTAGTTCCGGAAGGGACTCCTCAATCGCGCAGTATTTT.

The chain has TRBV7-2 and TRBJ2-7, with D perhaps TRBD1 (5 bases). The V gene's germline CDR1 is SGHTA and CDR2 FQGNSA. The CDR3 length is 15 residues. Trimming removed 5 bases from V and 1 base from J, with 15 bases in between. CDR3 sequence: CASSPGGATSYEQYF. The CDR3 DNA reads TGTGCCAGCAGCCCGGGTGGGGCTACTTCCTACGAGCAGTACTTC.

The rearrangement uses TRBV10-3 and TRBJ2-1, with D unclear. Trimming stripped 6 bases from V and 0 bases from J, with 12 bases between. The V gene's germline CDR1 is ENHRY and CDR2 SYGVKD. The CDR3 contains 15 residues. Here the CDR3 reads CAISETPSSYNEQFF. The DNA of the CDR3 is TGTGCCATCAGCGAGACTCCGAGCTCCTACAATGAGCAGTTCTTC.